Shown below are 30 T cell receptor beta chains from a single sample sequenced in a study of blood T cell repertoires in COVID-19. The data were produced by immunoSEQ multiplex PCR, yet TCRdb's version contains in-frame clones alone and is incomplete. The sample lists 250,000 to 350,000 clones, 85% to 90% occurring once. Material for sequencing was peripheral blood. All receptors derive from a woman aged 50 to 65 with COVID-19, enrolled during active disease.

This clone appeared a single time. This chain links TRBV4-3 with TRBJ1-2; D is unclear. The CDR3 is 14 residues long. Deletions cut 1 base from V and 1 base from J, with 7 bases between. Germline loops: CDR1 LGHNA, CDR2 YSLEER. CDR3 sequence (DNA): TGCGCCAGCAGCCAAGGAGAAGTTAACTATGGCTACACCTTC. Amino acid sequence: CASSQGEVNYGYTF.

The rearrangement uses TRBV10-3 and TRBJ1-5, with 10 bases aligning to TRBD1. CDR1 ENHRY and CDR2 SYGVKD come from the germline V gene. V was pared by 0 bases and J by 5 bases, with 10 bases of the junction left unmatched. The CDR3 is made up of 18 amino acids. Here the CDR3 DNA reads TGTGCCATCAGTGAGTCGACCGTAGGGACAGGGGACTATCAGCCCCAGCATTTT. This translates into CAISESTVGTGDYQPQHF.

This chain joins TRBV5-1 and TRBJ2-2; 8 bases align to TRBD1. CDR1 and CDR2 (germline): SGHRS, YFSETQ. This CDR3 has 15 amino acids. V gave up 5 bases and J gave up 3 bases; unmatched junction bases: 6. CDR3 DNA sequence: TGCGCCAGCAGTTGGTCAGGGGGCTACACCGGGGAGCTGTTTTTT. Translating it yields CASSWSGGYTGELFF.

This rearrangement joins TRBV5-4 to TRBJ2-7, with 9 positions matching TRBD1. V lost 0 bases and J lost 7; bases outside the gene matches: 11. CDR1 and CDR2 from the germline V gene are SGHNT and YYREEE (reference sequence). The length of the CDR3 is 16 residues. CDR3 protein: CASSLAPGQGGLEQYF. Written as DNA, the CDR3 is TGTGCCAGCAGCTTGGCCCCGGGACAGGGTGGTCTAGAGCAGTACTTC.

CDR3 sequence: CATSGGLAFTDTQYF. In nucleotides, the CDR3 is TGTGCCACCAGCGGAGGACTAGCTTTCACAGATACGCAGTATTTT. The gene calls are TRBV15 and TRBJ2-3, with 8 bases matching TRBD2. Germline trimming cut 5 bases from V and 2 bases from J; bases unmatched to any gene: 6. The length of the CDR3 is 15 residues. CDR1 and CDR2 from the germline V gene are LNHNV and YYDKDF (reference sequence).

This chain joins TRBV27 and TRBJ1-2; the D gene is possibly TRBD1 (6 bases). In germline, CDR1 is MNHEY, CDR2 SMNVEV (reference sequence). The V end was cut by 5 bases, the J end by 4 bases, with 17 bases between. The CDR3 consists of 15 residues. The CDR3 DNA sequence: TGTGCCAGCAGTCGGAGTACAGGGATTGCCTATGGCTACACCTTC. Its translation is CASSRSTGIAYGYTF.

The chain carries TRBV6-5 and TRBJ2-7; TRBD2 agrees at 10 bases. Germline CDR1 reads MNHEY; CDR2 reads SVGAGI. The CDR3 sequence is 15 residues long. V lost 6 bases, J lost 2 bases, and 7 bases stayed unmatched. CDR3 in amino acids: CASSSGRAGTYEQYF. DNA for the CDR3: TGTGCCAGCAGCAGCGGGAGGGCAGGTACCTACGAGCAGTACTTC.

V gene TRBV5-1 combines with J gene TRBJ2-5, with 13 bases matching TRBD2. Germline loops: CDR1 SGHRS, CDR2 YFSETQ. Trimming removed 2 bases from V and 7 bases from J; junction bases left unmatched: 8. The CDR3 consists of 16 residues. CDR3 protein: CASSFRLAGGKGTQYF. Written as DNA, the CDR3 is TGCGCCAGCAGCTTCAGACTAGCGGGAGGCAAGGGGACCCAGTACTTC.

The CDR3 loop is CASRTAGYQPQHF. The CDR3 nucleotides read TGTGCCAGCCGGACAGCCGGCTACCAGCCCCAGCATTTT. V and J are TRBV28 and TRBJ1-5, with D possibly TRBD1 on 6 matching bases. V shed 8 bases and J shed 7 bases, with 15 bases lying between them. The germline CDR1 and CDR2 sequences are MDHEN and SYDVKM. The CDR3 covers 13 residues. Filled out from reference TRBV28 and TRBJ1-5, the complete variable domain reads DVKVTQSSRYLVKRTGEKVFLECVQDMDHENMFWYRQDPGLGLRLIYFSYDVKMKEKGDIPEGYSVSREKKERFSLILESASTNQTSMYLCASRTAGYQPQHFGDGTRLSIL.

The chain employs TRBV28 and TRBJ2-7, with 8 positions matching TRBD1. The junction had 10 bases not matched to a gene; V was cut back by 5 bases and J by 4 bases. Germline CDR1 is MDHEN and CDR2 is SYDVKM. This CDR3 is built from 15 residues. CDR3 protein: CASSPQGAGDYEQYF. CDR3 nucleotides: TGTGCCAGCAGTCCGCAGGGGGCCGGGGATTACGAGCAGTACTTC. Full variable domain (missing parts from reference TRBV28 and TRBJ2-7): DVKVTQSSRYLVKRTGEKVFLECVQDMDHENMFWYRQDPGLGLRLIYFSYDVKMKEKGDIPEGYSVSREKKERFSLILESASTNQTSMYLCASSPQGAGDYEQYFGPGTRLTVT.

This CDR3 is CASSQQAGFSGNTIYF. The CDR3 bases are TGTGCCAGCAGCCAGCAAGCAGGGTTCTCTGGAAACACCATATATTTT. This rearrangement joins TRBV7-8 to TRBJ1-3; a possible D gene is TRBD1 (5 bases). V was pared by 5 bases and J by 0 bases, with 14 bases between. The CDR3 sequence is 16 residues long. Germline V gives CDR1 SGHVS, CDR2 FQNEAQ.

The CDR3 loop is CASSLRSGRGIHTASTDTQYF. The CDR3 nucleotides are TGTGCCAGCAGCCTCCGAAGCGGGAGGGGGATTCATACGGCTAGCACAGATACGCAGTATTTT. V and J are TRBV6-6 and TRBJ2-3; 10 positions agree with TRBD2. Germline-derived CDR1 and CDR2 are MNHNY and SVGAGI (reference sequence). Trimming took 6 bases from V and 0 from J; bases not matched to a gene: 21. The CDR3 covers 21 residues.

The genes are TRBV6-1 and TRBJ2-3, with D unclear. The CDR3 totals 13 residues. Per germline, CDR1 MNHNS and CDR2 SASEGT. V was shortened by 7 bases and J by 0 bases, with 8 bases between the two germline ends. CDR3 protein: CASTPRSTDTQYF. CDR3 nucleotide sequence: TGTGCCAGCACCCCCCGTAGCACAGATACGCAGTATTTT.

This clone appeared once. The chain is built from TRBV5-1 and TRBJ1-2; possibly TRBD1 for D (6 bases). V lost 0 bases and J lost 4, with 10 bases in between. This CDR3 is 14 amino acids long. The germline V gene encodes CDR1 SGHRS and CDR2 YFSETQ. The CDR3 loop is CASSLATGTYGYTF. The CDR3 region has the DNA TGCGCCAGCAGCTTGGCCACAGGGACCTATGGCTACACCTTC.

This clone showed up just once. CDR3 DNA: TGTGCCAGCAGCCCACCGTACCGACAGGGGATTAATGAAAAACTGTTTTTT. Translation: CASSPPYRQGINEKLFF. This chain connects TRBV5-6 to TRBJ1-4; 8 bases agree with TRBD1. The J segment lost 4 bases and the V segment lost 4 bases, leaving 12 bases of the junction unmatched. The length of the CDR3 is 17 residues. Germline CDR1 SGHDT, CDR2 YYEEEE.

The chain carries TRBV7-8 and TRBJ1-3; D not resolved. Trimming took off 4 bases at V and 1 base at J, with 11 bases between the two ends. There are 15 residues in the CDR3. The germline gives CDR1 SGHVS, CDR2 FQNEAQ. The CDR3 is CASSSLGLSGNTIYF. The CDR3, as DNA: TGTGCCAGCAGCTCCCTGGGCTTGTCTGGAAACACCATATATTTT.

The V and J genes are TRBV6-5 and TRBJ2-3; TRBD2 matches 10 bases. The CDR3 has 16 amino acids. Germline values: CDR1 MNHEY, CDR2 SVGAGI. V gave up 2 bases and J gave up 4 bases; unmatched junction bases: 6. The CDR3 sequence is CASSYNERGGPDTQYF. CDR3 bases: TGTGCCAGCAGTTACAATGAGCGGGGGGGACCAGATACGCAGTATTTT.

The V gene is TRBV2, the J gene TRBJ1-1, with TRBD1 matching 7 bases. In germline, CDR1 is SNHLY, CDR2 FYNNEI. V lost 7 bases to trimming and J lost 1 base; unmatched junction nucleotides: 6. The CDR3 has 14 residues. The CDR3 DNA follows: TGTGCCAGCAAGATGCAGGGGGAGAACACTGAAGCTTTCTTT. As protein: CASKMQGENTEAFF.

This clone was counted a single time. This rearrangement joins TRBV30 to TRBJ1-1, with TRBD1 as a possible D gene (5 bases). The germline gives CDR1 GTSNPN, CDR2 SVGIG (reference sequence). V lost 6 bases, J lost 5 bases, and 13 bases lay in between. This CDR3 comprises 12 residues. CDR3 DNA: TGTGCCTGTTTAAGGGGCTGGACTGAAGCTTTCTTT. Encoded protein: CACLRGWTEAFF.

V is TRBV7-9 and J is TRBJ1-5, with 9 positions matching TRBD1. This CDR3 is 17 amino acids long. The germline CDR1 and CDR2 sequences are SEHNR and FQNEAQ (reference sequence). V dropped 1 base and J dropped 0; count of bases not matched to a gene: 4. The CDR3 loop is CASSLGTGDHSNQPQHF. CDR3 bases: TGTGCCAGCAGCTTAGGGACAGGGGACCATAGCAATCAGCCCCAGCATTTT.

This clone has a count of ten or more. The J gene is TRBJ2-3, the V gene TRBV7-9; 8 bases are a match to TRBD2. V shed 1 base and J 5 bases; nucleotides not matched to a gene: 8. The CDR3 consists of 16 residues. The V gene's germline CDR1 is SEHNR and CDR2 FQNEAQ (reference sequence). CDR3 bases: TGTGCCAGCAGCTTAGTCAGCGGGAGTAGTGGAGATACGCAGTATTTT. This encodes CASSLVSGSSGDTQYF.

This clone was recorded a few times. The rearrangement joins TRBV9 to TRBJ2-1; 8 nucleotides match TRBD2. This CDR3 region has 16 residues. Unmatched junction bases numbered 8, after V lost 0 bases and J lost 6 bases. CDR1 is SGDLS and CDR2 is YYNGEE in the germline V gene. This CDR3 reads CASSVAGRALANEQFF. The CDR3, as DNA: TGTGCCAGCAGCGTAGCCGGGAGGGCCCTGGCCAATGAGCAGTTCTTC.

This chain links TRBV10-3 with TRBJ1-5, with TRBD1 identical over 9 bases. Germline CDR1 is ENHRY and CDR2 is SYGVKD. The CDR3 consists of 15 residues. V lost 3 bases, J lost 5 bases, and 5 bases stayed unmatched. CDR3 amino acids: CAISDPGTGHQPQHF. The CDR3 bases are TGTGCCATCAGTGACCCCGGGACAGGGCATCAGCCCCAGCATTTT.

The chain recombines TRBV3-1 (or the pseudogene TRBV3-2) with TRBJ2-7, with 9 positions matching TRBD2. CDR3 size: 14 residues. The germline gives CDR1 LGHDT, CDR2 YNNKEL (reference sequence). The V and J ends lost 4 bases and 5 bases, in that order; junction bases with no gene match: 6. The CDR3 coding sequence is TGTGCCAGCAGCCGGGGCGGGAGGGTCAACGAGCAGTACTTC. Amino acid sequence: CASSRGGRVNEQYF.

The chain joins TRBV6-5 to TRBJ2-7; 14 bases agree with TRBD2. Germline trimming cut 4 bases from V and 6 bases from J; bases unmatched to any gene: 5. The CDR3 is 15 amino acids. CDR1 and CDR2 from the germline V gene are MNHEY and SVGAGI. The CDR3, as DNA: TGTGCCAGCAGTTCCGGGACTAGCGGGAGTTCCGAGCAGTACTTC. It specifies CASSSGTSGSSEQYF.

This clone was found a few times. The rearrangement uses TRBV30 and TRBJ1-1; 8 bases map to TRBD1. Unmatched junction bases numbered 6, after V lost 5 bases and J lost 10 bases. This CDR3 is built from 11 residues. Germline lookup yields CDR1 GTSNPN and CDR2 SVGIG (reference sequence). This chain's CDR3 is CAWDGQGGAFF. In DNA, the CDR3 is TGTGCCTGGGATGGACAGGGTGGAGCTTTCTTT.

V and J are TRBV10-3 and TRBJ1-1, with 9 bases matching TRBD1. CDR3 size: 15 residues. The V segment lost 7 bases and the J segment 0 bases; nucleotides outside the gene matches: 6. The germline CDR1 and CDR2 sequences are ENHRY and SYGVKD. CDR3: CAIMPGQGLNTEAFF. CDR3 DNA sequence: TGTGCCATCATGCCGGGACAGGGACTGAACACTGAAGCTTTCTTT.

The chain has TRBV24-1 and TRBJ2-7, with 8 bases fitting TRBD1. The V gene end was trimmed by 3 bases and the J gene end by 7 bases; junction bases not matched to a gene: 7. This CDR3 region has 14 residues. CDR1 is KGHDR and CDR2 is SFDVKD in the germline V gene. The CDR3 DNA is TGTGCCACCAGTGATCCTGGACAGGGTGAAGAGCAGTACTTC. Residues: CATSDPGQGEEQYF.

V is TRBV6-2 or TRBV6-3 and J is TRBJ1-2; 8 nucleotides align to TRBD1. Germline CDR1 and CDR2: MNHEY and SVGEGT. V trimming: 2 bases; J trimming: 4 bases; junction bases outside the gene matches: 9. The CDR3 has 16 residues. The CDR3 nucleotides are TGTGCCAGCAGTTACCGGAGTACCGGGACAGGCTATGGCTACACCTTC. Residues: CASSYRSTGTGYGYTF.

The chain employs TRBV5-6 and TRBJ2-3; 11 nucleotides align to TRBD2. Trimming at V came to 2 bases and at J to 0 bases, leaving 8 bases not matched to a gene. CDR3 length equals 18 residues. The germline gives CDR1 SGHDT, CDR2 YYEEEE. The CDR3 DNA sequence: TGTGCCAGCAGCTTCGGAATACTAGCGGGGGCTAGCACAGATACGCAGTATTTT. Translated: CASSFGILAGASTDTQYF.